The rows below give T cell receptor beta chains drawn from one sample of a study of blood T cell repertoires in COVID-19. Assay: immunoSEQ multiplex PCR; the TCRdb copy retains only in-frame clones and omits some. Of about 24,000 clones in the sample, roughly 77% were seen once. The sample consisted of peripheral blood. The receptors were sampled from a woman in her 70s with COVID-19, enrolled during active disease. CDR3s include the opening cysteine and the closing phenylalanine or tryptophan. Fields, in order: D gene, clone size, J gene, V gene, CDR3 protein, CDR3 DNA. The D gene is left open where the match is weak. Not every row has a clone size; where given, it reads once, few, many or a size class.

- | - | TRBJ1-2 | TRBV7-8 | CASSLAEGSHYGYTF | TGTGCCAGCAGCTTAGCGGAGGGATCCCACTATGGCTACACCTTC
TRBD1 | once | TRBJ2-7 | TRBV2 | CAGSTTGVNEQYF | TGTGCCGGATCCACAACAGGGGTCAACGAGCAGTACTTC
- | - | TRBJ1-2 | TRBV19 | CATADSLGGYTF | TGTGCCACCGCGGACAGCCTGGGGGGCTACACCTTC
TRBD1 | - | TRBJ2-3 | TRBV19 | CASSQPQPGQRTDTQYF | TGTGCCAGTTCTCAACCCCAACCGGGACAGCGCACAGATACGCAGTATTTT
- | once | TRBJ2-1 | TRBV6-5 | CASTYLNNEQFF | TGTGCCAGCACCTACCTTAACAATGAGCAGTTCTTC
- | - | TRBJ2-3 | TRBV11-2 | CASSWRQPNTQYF | TGTGCCAGCAGCTGGAGACAGCCGAATACGCAGTATTTT
TRBD2 | - | TRBJ2-1 | TRBV11-3 | CASRPWRESHEQFF | TGTGCCAGCAGGCCCTGGCGGGAGTCTCATGAGCAGTTCTTC
- | - | TRBJ1-3 | TRBV9 | CASSVEGQSGNTIYF | TGTGCCAGCAGCGTAGAAGGACAATCTGGAAACACCATATATTTT
- | - | TRBJ1-1 | TRBV14 | CASSRDNLNTEAFF | TGTGCCAGCAGCCGGGACAACTTGAACACTGAAGCTTTCTTT
TRBD1 | - | TRBJ2-2 | TRBV10-3 | CAISELGQGSGELFF | TGTGCCATCAGTGAGTTGGGACAGGGATCCGGGGAGCTGTTTTTT
TRBD2 | few | TRBJ2-2 | TRBV7-2 | CASSFYLAGAGELFF | TGTGCCAGCAGCTTCTATTTAGCGGGAGCTGGGGAGCTGTTTTTT
TRBD1 | - | TRBJ1-1 | TRBV18 | CASSLGTGGTEAFF | TGTGCCAGCTCACTGGGGACAGGGGGCACTGAAGCTTTCTTT
TRBD2 | - | TRBJ2-5 | TRBV4-2 | CASSQPAGGSETQYF | TGTGCCAGCAGCCAACCAGCGGGGGGGTCAGAGACCCAGTACTTC
TRBD1 | few | TRBJ2-2 | TRBV5-6 | CASSWGQGANTGELFF | TGTGCCAGCAGCTGGGGACAGGGGGCGAACACCGGGGAGCTGTTTTTT
- | - | TRBJ1-2 | TRBV10-3 | CAISEEGVGYGYTF | TGTGCCATCAGTGAAGAGGGGGTGGGTTATGGCTACACCTTC
- | once | TRBJ1-1 | TRBV5-6 | CASSLVGADTEAFF | TGTGCCAGCAGCTTGGTGGGGGCTGACACTGAAGCTTTCTTT
TRBD2 | - | TRBJ2-1 | TRBV7-9 | CASSLREVANEQFF | TGTGCCAGCAGCTTGCGGGAGGTTGCAAATGAGCAGTTCTTC
TRBD1 | - | TRBJ1-2 | TRBV19 | CASDNRRGQGYTF | TGTGCCAGTGATAATCGCAGGGGGCAGGGCTACACCTTC
- | - | TRBJ2-3 | TRBV6-6 | CASSYGGKVTDTQYF | TGTGCCAGCAGTTACGGGGGGAAGGTCACAGATACGCAGTATTTT
TRBD1 | - | TRBJ1-1 | TRBV19 | CASSNPGTGGVEAFF | TGTGCCAGTAGTAACCCCGGGACAGGGGGCGTAGAAGCTTTCTTT
TRBD1 | once | TRBJ2-7 | TRBV6-5 | CASSYSGQGVNEQYF | TGTGCCAGCAGTTACTCGGGCCAGGGGGTCAACGAGCAGTACTTC
TRBD2 | once | TRBJ2-5 | TRBV7-2 | CASSATAGGQETQYF | TGTGCCAGCAGTGCCACAGCGGGGGGCCAAGAGACCCAGTACTTC
- | - | TRBJ1-2 | TRBV7-2 | CASSGRGGYGYTF | TGTGCCAGCAGCGGACGGGGGGGCTATGGCTACACCTTC
- | - | TRBJ1-1 | TRBV5-1 | CASSPLASADTEAFF | TGCGCCAGCAGCCCCCTCGCCTCGGCGGACACTGAAGCTTTCTTT
TRBD1 | once | TRBJ2-6 | TRBV9 | CASSSPRQGTLSGANVLTF | TGTGCCAGCAGCTCCCCACGACAGGGGACCCTCTCTGGGGCCAACGTCCTGACTTTC
TRBD2 | - | TRBJ2-3 | TRBV2 | CASSEAPTSGSVYTQYF | TGTGCCAGCAGTGAAGCGCCGACTAGCGGGAGTGTCTATACGCAGTATTTT
- | few | TRBJ1-1 | TRBV6-5 | CASSATGVSEAFF | TGTGCCAGCAGCGCCACGGGGGTCTCTGAAGCTTTCTTT
TRBD1 | - | TRBJ2-7 | TRBV5-1 | CASSLAGTGNEQYF | TGCGCCAGCAGCTTGGCTGGGACAGGGAACGAGCAGTACTTC
- | once | TRBJ1-2 | TRBV3-1/TRBV3-2 | CASSQRGNYGYTF | TGTGCCAGCAGCCAACGGGGGAACTATGGCTACACCTTC
- | once | TRBJ1-2 | TRBV19 | CASSIVGENYGYTF | TGTGCCAGTAGTATAGTGGGCGAAAACTATGGCTACACCTTC
TRBD2 | once | TRBJ2-2 | TRBV2 | CASTGLGANTGELFF | TGTGCCAGCACCGGACTAGGGGCGAACACCGGGGAGCTGTTTTTT
- | - | TRBJ1-5 | TRBV7-2 | CASSLASGGRGNQPQHF | TGTGCCAGCAGCTTAGCCTCTGGGGGCAGGGGCAATCAGCCCCAGCATTTT
TRBD2 | - | TRBJ2-5 | TRBV5-6 | CASSYGTSGRRRGETQYF | TGTGCCAGCAGCTATGGGACTAGCGGGAGGCGGAGAGGGGAGACCCAGTACTTC
- | - | TRBJ1-2 | TRBV3-1/TRBV3-2 | CASSMGWADRHKIYGYTF | TGTGCCAGCAGCATGGGCTGGGCGGACAGACACAAAATCTATGGCTACACCTTC
- | - | TRBJ1-3 | TRBV9 | CASSVEGTPSGNTIYF | TGTGCCAGCAGCGTAGAAGGGACACCCTCTGGAAACACCATATATTTT
- | - | TRBJ2-3 | TRBV19 | CASSMGPSSTDTQYF | TGTGCCAGTAGTATGGGCCCATCTAGCACAGATACGCAGTATTTT
- | few | TRBJ1-1 | TRBV7-9 | CASSLYREYTEAFF | TGTGCCAGCAGCTTATACAGGGAGTACACTGAAGCTTTCTTT
- | - | TRBJ1-5 | TRBV13 | CASSYRGGNQPQHF | TGTGCCAGCAGTTACCGGGGGGGGAATCAGCCCCAGCATTTT
TRBD1 | - | TRBJ1-5 | TRBV19 | CASSIGQGGNQPQHF | TGTGCCAGTAGTATTGGACAGGGCGGCAATCAGCCCCAGCATTTT
- | - | TRBJ2-1 | TRBV13 | CASSFGVSSYNEQFF | TGTGCCAGCAGCTTCGGGGTTAGCTCCTACAATGAGCAGTTCTTC
- | - | TRBJ1-4 | TRBV2 | CASNPTVDKKLFF | TGTGCCAGCAATCCAACGGTAGATAAAAAACTGTTTTTT
- | - | TRBJ1-3 | TRBV7-8 | CASSFASSGNTIYF | TGTGCCAGCAGCTTCGCTAGCTCTGGAAACACCATATATTTT
- | - | TRBJ1-3 | TRBV19 | CASSILGNTIYF | TGTGCCAGTAGTATTCTGGGAAACACCATATATTTT
- | - | TRBJ1-2 | TRBV6-6 | CASSPLGAGTSNYGYTF | TGTGCCAGCAGTCCCCTAGGGGCCGGGACATCCAACTATGGCTACACCTTC
TRBD2 | once | TRBJ2-3 | TRBV11-3 | CASSLVGGRLDTQYF | TGTGCCAGCAGCTTAGTCGGCGGGAGGCTCGATACGCAGTATTTT
- | - | TRBJ2-3 | TRBV29-1 | CSVARRGDRVTDTQYF | TGCAGCGTTGCACGGCGGGGGGACAGGGTCACAGATACGCAGTATTTT
TRBD1 | few | TRBJ1-2 | TRBV7-2 | CASSPNPGQGNYGYTF | TGTGCCAGCAGCCCTAATCCGGGACAGGGAAACTATGGCTACACCTTC
TRBD1 | - | TRBJ1-4 | TRBV27 | CASCPVDRLNEKLFF | TGTGCCAGCTGCCCCGTGGACAGGCTTAATGAAAAACTGTTTTTT
- | once | TRBJ2-3 | TRBV5-1 | CASSLGGSADTQYF | TGCGCCAGCAGCTTGGGGGGCTCTGCAGATACGCAGTATTTT
- | - | TRBJ1-1 | TRBV11-1 | CASSLRDSDTEAFF | TGTGCCAGCAGCTTAAGGGACTCGGACACTGAAGCTTTCTTT
- | - | TRBJ1-1 | TRBV3-1/TRBV3-2 | CASSQVAGDTEAFF | TGTGCCAGCAGCCAAGTAGCCGGGGACACTGAAGCTTTCTTT
- | - | TRBJ1-1 | TRBV7-3 | CASSETPTNTEAFF | TGTGCCAGCAGCGAGACACCTACGAACACTGAAGCTTTCTTT
TRBD1 | few | TRBJ2-7 | TRBV2 | CASNRDRGSDEQYF | TGTGCCAGCAACCGGGACAGGGGAAGCGACGAGCAGTACTTC
- | - | TRBJ1-2 | TRBV6-2/TRBV6-3 | CASSYSGPRNGYTF | TGTGCCAGCAGTTACTCGGGCCCGAGAAATGGCTACACCTTC